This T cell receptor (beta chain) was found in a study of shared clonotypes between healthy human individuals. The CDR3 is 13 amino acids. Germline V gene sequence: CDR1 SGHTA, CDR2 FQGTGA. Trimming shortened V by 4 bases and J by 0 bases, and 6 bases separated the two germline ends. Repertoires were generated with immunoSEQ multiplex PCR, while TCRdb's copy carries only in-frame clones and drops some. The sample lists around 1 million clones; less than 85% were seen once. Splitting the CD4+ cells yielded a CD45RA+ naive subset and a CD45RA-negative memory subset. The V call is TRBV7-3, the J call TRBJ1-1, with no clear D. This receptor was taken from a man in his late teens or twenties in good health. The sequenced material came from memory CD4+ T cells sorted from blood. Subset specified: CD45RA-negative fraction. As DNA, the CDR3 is TGTGCCAGCAGCTCCGAGATGAACACTGAAGCTTTCTTT. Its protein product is CASSSEMNTEAFF.